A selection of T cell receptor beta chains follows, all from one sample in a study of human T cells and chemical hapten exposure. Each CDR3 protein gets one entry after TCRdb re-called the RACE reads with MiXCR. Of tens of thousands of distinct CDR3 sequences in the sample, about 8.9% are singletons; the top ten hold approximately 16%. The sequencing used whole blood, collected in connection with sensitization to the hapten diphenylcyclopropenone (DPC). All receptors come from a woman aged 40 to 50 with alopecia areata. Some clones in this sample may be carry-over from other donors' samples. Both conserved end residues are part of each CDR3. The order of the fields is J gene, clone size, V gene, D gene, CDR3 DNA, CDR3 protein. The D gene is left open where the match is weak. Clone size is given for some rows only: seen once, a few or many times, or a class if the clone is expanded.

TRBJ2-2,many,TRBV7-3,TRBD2,TGTGCCAGCAGCCGAGTGGGGACTATGAACACCGGGGAGCTGTTTTTT,CASSRVGTMNTGELFF
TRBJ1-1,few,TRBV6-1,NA,TGTGCCAGCAGTGAAACGGGGGGTTACACTGAAGCTTTCTTT,CASSETGGYTEAFF
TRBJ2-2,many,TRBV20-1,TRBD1,TGCAGTGCAAACCACAGGGGGCGGTTGACCGGGGAGCTGTTTTTT,CSANHRGRLTGELFF
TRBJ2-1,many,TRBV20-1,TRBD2,TGCAGTGCGATAGCCGGGACTAGCGGGGGGAATGAGCAGTTCTTC,CSAIAGTSGGNEQFF
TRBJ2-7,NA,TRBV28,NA,TGTGCCAGCATCTCGGGGTCAGGGAGCTCCTACGAGCAGTACTTC,CASISGSGSSYEQYF
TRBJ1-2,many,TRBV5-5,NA,TGTGCCAGCAGCGGGGAAGTTCACAGCTATGGCTACACCTTC,CASSGEVHSYGYTF
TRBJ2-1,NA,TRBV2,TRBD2,TGTGCCAGCAGGTCCGGGACTAGCTACTACAATGAGCAGTTCTTC,CASRSGTSYYNEQFF
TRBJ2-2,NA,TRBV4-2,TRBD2,TGTGCCAGCAGCCAGGGGACTAGCCGGACCGGGGAGCTGTTTTTT,CASSQGTSRTGELFF
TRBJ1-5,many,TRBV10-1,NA,TGCGCCAGCAGTGATATTTTCGGGGGGGGAAGCAATCAGCCCCAGCATTTT,CASSDIFGGGSNQPQHF
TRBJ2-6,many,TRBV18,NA,TGTGCCAGCTCACCACAGGGATCGTTAGGGGCCAACGTCCTGACTTTC,CASSPQGSLGANVLTF
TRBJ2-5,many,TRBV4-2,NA,TGTGCCAGCAGCGGAGAGACCCAGTACTTC,CASSGETQYF
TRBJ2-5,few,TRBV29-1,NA,TGCAGCGTGGTATTCCCAACAGGCCAAGAGACCCAGTACTTC,CSVVFPTGQETQYF
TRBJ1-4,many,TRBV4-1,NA,TGCGCCAGCAGCCAAGAAAGTGTCGGGGGTCGAGAAAAACTGTTTTTT,CASSQESVGGREKLFF
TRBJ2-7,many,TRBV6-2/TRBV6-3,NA,TGTGCCAGCAGTCTCATAGTGGGCGAGCAGTACTTC,CASSLIVGEQYF
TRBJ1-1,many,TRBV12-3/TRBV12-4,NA,TGTGCCAGCAGTTTAGGGGGGCGAGGTGAAGCTTTCTTT,CASSLGGRGEAFF
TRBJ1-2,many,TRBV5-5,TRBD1,TGTGCCAGCAGCTTGGATCCGTGGACAGGAATATACTATGGCTACACCTTC,CASSLDPWTGIYYGYTF
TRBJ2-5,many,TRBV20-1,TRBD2,TGCAGTGCTCCCTTAGCCAGCGGGGGTATCAAGACCCAGTACTTC,CSAPLASGGIKTQYF
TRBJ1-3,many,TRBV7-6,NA,TGTGCCAGCAGCTCCCCCTGGGGCTCTGGAAACACCATATATTTT,CASSSPWGSGNTIYF
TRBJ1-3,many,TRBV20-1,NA,TGCAGTGCTAGCCCGGTCAGTGGGAGCTCTGGAAACACCATATATTTT,CSASPVSGSSGNTIYF
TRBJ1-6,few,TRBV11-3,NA,TGTGCCAGCAGCCGGGAGGGGCAGTCACCCCTCCACTTT,CASSREGQSPLHF
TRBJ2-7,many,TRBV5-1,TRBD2,TGCGCCAGCAGCTTTAGCGGGGGGGCCTACGAGCAGTACTTC,CASSFSGGAYEQYF
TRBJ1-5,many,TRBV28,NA,TGTGCCAGCAGTTTGCCCAGCGGCGGCAATCAGCCCCAGCATTTT,CASSLPSGGNQPQHF
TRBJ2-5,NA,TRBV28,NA,TGTGCCAGCAGACCCAGGGACTTACAAGAGACCCAGTACTTC,CASRPRDLQETQYF
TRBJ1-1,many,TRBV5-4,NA,TGTGCCAGCAGCTTGGGCAGGGTAGACACTGAAGCTTTCTTT,CASSLGRVDTEAFF
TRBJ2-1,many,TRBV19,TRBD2,TGTGCCAGTAGACTAGCGGGGGGTTCCTACAATGAGCAGTTCTTC,CASRLAGGSYNEQFF
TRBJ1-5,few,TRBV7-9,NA,TGTGCCAGCAGCTCCTCATGGACCGGCAATCAGCCCCAGCATTTT,CASSSSWTGNQPQHF
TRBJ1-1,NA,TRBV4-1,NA,TGCGCCAGCAGCCAAGAGCTTCGGAGAAGCACTGAAGCTTTCTTT,CASSQELRRSTEAFF
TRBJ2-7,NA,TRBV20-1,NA,TGCAGTGCAAAACTCGGGGCCGAGCAGTACTTC,CSAKLGAEQYF
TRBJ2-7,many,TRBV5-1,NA,TGCGCCAGCGGTATCTCTAGTCCGGCCTACGAGCAGTACTTC,CASGISSPAYEQYF
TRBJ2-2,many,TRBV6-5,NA,TGTGCCAGCAGTTATAGATGGAACACCGGGGAGCTGTTTTTT,CASSYRWNTGELFF
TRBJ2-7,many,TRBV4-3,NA,TGCGCCAGCAGCCAGCTGACAGATAGCTCCTACGAGCAGTACTTC,CASSQLTDSSYEQYF
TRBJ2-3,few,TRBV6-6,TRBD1,TGTGCCAGCAGTTACTCGAAGGGGGCCGAAGATACGCAGTATTTT,CASSYSKGAEDTQYF
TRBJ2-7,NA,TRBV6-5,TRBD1,TGTGCCAGCAGGGGGGACAGCTACGAGCAGTACTTC,CASRGDSYEQYF
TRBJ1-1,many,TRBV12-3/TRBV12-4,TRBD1,TGTGCCAGCAGTTTAGCCTGGACAGGGAACACTGAAGCTTTCTTT,CASSLAWTGNTEAFF
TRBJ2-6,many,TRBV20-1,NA,TGCAGTGCTAGACGTCGGCAGGGGCAGTACGGGGCCAACGTCCTGACTTTC,CSARRRQGQYGANVLTF
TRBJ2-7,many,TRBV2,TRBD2,TGTGCCAGTCGTTCTGGGGGGGGATCCTACGAGCAGTACTTC,CASRSGGGSYEQYF
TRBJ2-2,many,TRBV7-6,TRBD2,TGTGCCAGCAGCTACCTGAGCGGGGGGGGTGAGGAGCTGTTTTTT,CASSYLSGGGEELFF